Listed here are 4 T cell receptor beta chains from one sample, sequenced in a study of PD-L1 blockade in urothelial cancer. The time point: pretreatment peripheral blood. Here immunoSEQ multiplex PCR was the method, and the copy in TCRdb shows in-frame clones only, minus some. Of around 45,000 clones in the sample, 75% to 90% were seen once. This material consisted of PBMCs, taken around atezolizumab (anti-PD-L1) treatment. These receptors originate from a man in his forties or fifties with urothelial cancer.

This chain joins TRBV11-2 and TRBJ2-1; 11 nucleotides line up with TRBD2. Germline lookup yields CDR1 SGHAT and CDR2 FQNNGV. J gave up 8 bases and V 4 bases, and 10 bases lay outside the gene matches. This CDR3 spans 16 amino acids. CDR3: CASSSTSGSFEHEQFF. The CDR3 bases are TGTGCCAGCAGCTCCACTAGCGGGAGTTTTGAGCATGAGCAGTTCTTC.

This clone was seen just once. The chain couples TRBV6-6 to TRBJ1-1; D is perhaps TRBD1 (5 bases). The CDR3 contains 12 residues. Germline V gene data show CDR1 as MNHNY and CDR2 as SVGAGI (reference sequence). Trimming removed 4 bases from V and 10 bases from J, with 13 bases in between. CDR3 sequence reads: CASSFLTAGAFF. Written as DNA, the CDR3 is TGTGCCAGCAGTTTCTTGACAGCTGGAGCTTTCTTT.

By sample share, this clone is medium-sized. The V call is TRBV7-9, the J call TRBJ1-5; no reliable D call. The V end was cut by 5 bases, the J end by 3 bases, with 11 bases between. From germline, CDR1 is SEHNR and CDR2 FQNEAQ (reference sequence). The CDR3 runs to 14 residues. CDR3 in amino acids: CASSPGAINQPQHF. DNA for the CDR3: TGTGCCAGCAGCCCCGGAGCTATCAATCAGCCCCAGCATTTT.

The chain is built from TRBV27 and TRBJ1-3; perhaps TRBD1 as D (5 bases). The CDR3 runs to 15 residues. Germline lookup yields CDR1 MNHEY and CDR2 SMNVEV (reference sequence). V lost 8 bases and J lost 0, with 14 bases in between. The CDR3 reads CASRVGGSSGNTIYF. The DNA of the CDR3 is TGTGCCAGCCGCGTCGGGGGGAGCTCTGGAAACACCATATATTTT.